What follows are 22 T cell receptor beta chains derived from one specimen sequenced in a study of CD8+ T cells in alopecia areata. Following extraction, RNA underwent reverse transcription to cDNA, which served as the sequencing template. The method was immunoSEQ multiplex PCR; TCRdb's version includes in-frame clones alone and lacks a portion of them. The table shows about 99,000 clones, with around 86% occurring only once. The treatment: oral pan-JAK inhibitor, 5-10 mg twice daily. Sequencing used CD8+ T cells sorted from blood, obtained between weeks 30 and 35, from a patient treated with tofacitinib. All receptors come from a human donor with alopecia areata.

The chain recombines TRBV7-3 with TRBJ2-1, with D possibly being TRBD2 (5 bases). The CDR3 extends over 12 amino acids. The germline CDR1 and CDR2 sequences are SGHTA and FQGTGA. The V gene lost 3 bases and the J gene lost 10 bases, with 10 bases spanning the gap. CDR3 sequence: CASSFRSGEQFF. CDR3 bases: TGTGCCAGCAGCTTTAGGTCGGGGGAGCAGTTCTTC.

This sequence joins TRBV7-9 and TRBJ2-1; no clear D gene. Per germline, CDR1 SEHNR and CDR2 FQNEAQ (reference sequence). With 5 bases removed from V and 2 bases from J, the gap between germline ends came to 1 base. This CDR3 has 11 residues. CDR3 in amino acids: CASSPYNEQFF. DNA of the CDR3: TGTGCCAGCAGCCCCTACAATGAGCAGTTCTTC.

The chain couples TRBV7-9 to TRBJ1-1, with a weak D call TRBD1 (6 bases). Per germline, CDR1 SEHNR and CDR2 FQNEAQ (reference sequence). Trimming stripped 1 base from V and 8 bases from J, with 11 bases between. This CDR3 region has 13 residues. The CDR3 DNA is TGTGCCAGCAGCTTAGGCCAGGGGAGAGAAGCTTTCTTT. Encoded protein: CASSLGQGREAFF.

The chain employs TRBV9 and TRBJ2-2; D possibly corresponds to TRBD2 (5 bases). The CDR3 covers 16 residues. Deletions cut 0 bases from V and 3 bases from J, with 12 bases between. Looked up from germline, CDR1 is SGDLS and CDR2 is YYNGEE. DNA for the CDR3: TGTGCCAGCAGCGTAGATAATCGGGGTTACACCGGGGAGCTGTTTTTT. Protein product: CASSVDNRGYTGELFF.

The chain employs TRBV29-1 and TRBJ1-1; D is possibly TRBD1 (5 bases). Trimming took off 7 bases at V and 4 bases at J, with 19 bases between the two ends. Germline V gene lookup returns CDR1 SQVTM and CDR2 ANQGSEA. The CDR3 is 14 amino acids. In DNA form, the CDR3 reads TGCAGCGCCCCCATCCAGGGTTTAGGCACTGAAGCTTTCTTT. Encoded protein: CSAPIQGLGTEAFF.

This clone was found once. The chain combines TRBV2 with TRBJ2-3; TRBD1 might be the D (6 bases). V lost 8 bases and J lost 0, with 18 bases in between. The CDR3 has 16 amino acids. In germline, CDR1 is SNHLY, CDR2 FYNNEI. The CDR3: CASRLGAGVSTDTQYF. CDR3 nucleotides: TGTGCCAGCCGGCTGGGGGCAGGGGTTAGCACAGATACGCAGTATTTT.

CDR3 in amino acids: CASSSAMGLALISV. CDR3 nucleotides: TGTGCCAGCAGCTCGGCTATGGGACTAGCCCTCATCTCGGTC. The chain uses TRBV13 and TRBJ2-7, with 9 positions matching TRBD2. Per germline, CDR1 PRHDT and CDR2 FYEKMQ (reference sequence). The CDR3 totals 14 residues.

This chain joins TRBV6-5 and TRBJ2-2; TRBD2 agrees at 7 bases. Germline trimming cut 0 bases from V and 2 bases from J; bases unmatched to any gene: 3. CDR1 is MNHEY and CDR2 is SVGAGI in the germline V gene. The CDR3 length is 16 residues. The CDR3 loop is CASSYSSGLNTGELFF. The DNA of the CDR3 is TGTGCCAGCAGTTACTCGTCGGGACTAAACACCGGGGAGCTGTTTTTT.

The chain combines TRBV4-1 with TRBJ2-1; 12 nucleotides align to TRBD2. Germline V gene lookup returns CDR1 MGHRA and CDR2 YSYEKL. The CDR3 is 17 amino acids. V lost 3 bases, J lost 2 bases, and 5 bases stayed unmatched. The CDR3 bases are TGCGCCAGCAGCCACCCCGGACTAGCGGGACCCTACAATGAGCAGTTCTTC. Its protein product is CASSHPGLAGPYNEQFF.

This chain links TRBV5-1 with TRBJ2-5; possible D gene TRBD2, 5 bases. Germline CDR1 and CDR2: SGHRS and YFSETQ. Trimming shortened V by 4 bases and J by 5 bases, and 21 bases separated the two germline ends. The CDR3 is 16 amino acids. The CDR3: CASSGESRVSAETQYF. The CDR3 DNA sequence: TGCGCCAGCAGCGGGGAGAGTCGGGTCTCCGCGGAGACCCAGTACTTC. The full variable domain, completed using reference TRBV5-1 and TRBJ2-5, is KAGVTQTPRYLIKTRGQQVTLSCSPISGHRSVSWYQQTPGQGLQFLFEYFSETQRNKGNFPGRFSGRQFSNSRSEMNVSTLELGDSALYLCASSGESRVSAETQYFGPGTRLLVL.

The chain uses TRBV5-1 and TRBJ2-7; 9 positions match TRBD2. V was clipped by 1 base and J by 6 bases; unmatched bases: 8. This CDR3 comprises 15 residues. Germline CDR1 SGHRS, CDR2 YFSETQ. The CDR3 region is CASSLRREGLGEQYF. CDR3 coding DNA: TGCGCCAGCAGCTTGCGGCGGGAGGGCCTGGGCGAGCAGTACTTC.

Written as DNA, the CDR3 is TGTGCCAGCAGCTTAGAGGGACGGACAGTAGCATACGAGGAGCAGTACTTC. Its translation: CASSLEGRTVAYEEQYF. The chain carries TRBV7-2 and TRBJ2-7, with D maybe TRBD1 (6 bases). Germline V gene data show CDR1 as SGHTA and CDR2 as FQGNSA. The CDR3 sequence is 17 residues long. V gave up 1 base and J gave up 7 bases, with 23 bases separating them.

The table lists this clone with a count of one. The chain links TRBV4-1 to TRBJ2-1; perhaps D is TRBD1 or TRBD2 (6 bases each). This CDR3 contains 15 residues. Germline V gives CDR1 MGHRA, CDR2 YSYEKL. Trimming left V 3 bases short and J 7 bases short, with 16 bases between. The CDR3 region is CASSHTRTGANEQFF. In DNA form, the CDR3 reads TGCGCCAGCAGCCATACACGGACGGGGGCGAATGAGCAGTTCTTC.

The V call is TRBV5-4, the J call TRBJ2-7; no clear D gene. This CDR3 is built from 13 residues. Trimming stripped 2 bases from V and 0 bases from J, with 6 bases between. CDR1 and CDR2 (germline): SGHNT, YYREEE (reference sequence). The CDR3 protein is CASSLYVSYEQYF. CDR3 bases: TGTGCCAGCAGCTTATACGTCTCCTACGAGCAGTACTTC.

CDR3: CASSGSGAGGIYNEQFF. The CDR3, as DNA: TGTGCCAGCAGCGGATCGGGGGCGGGGGGGATTTACAATGAGCAGTTCTTC. The V call is TRBV5-4, the J call TRBJ2-1; 9 bases match TRBD2. Looked up from germline, CDR1 is SGHNT and CDR2 is YYREEE (reference sequence). This CDR3 has 17 amino acids. V dropped 4 bases and J dropped 4; count of bases not matched to a gene: 12.

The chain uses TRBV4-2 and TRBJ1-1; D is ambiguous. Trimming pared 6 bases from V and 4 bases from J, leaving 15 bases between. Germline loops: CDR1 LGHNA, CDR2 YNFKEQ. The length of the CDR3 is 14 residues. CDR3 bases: TGTGCCAGCAGGGAGGACCCTAGGGCCACTGAAGCTTTCTTT. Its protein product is CASREDPRATEAFF.

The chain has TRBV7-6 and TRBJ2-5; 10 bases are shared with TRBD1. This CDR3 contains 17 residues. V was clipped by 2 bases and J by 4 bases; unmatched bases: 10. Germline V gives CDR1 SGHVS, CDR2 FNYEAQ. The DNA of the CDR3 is TGTGCCAGCAGCTTATTAGTGGGACAGGGGATTCGAGAGACCCAGTACTTC. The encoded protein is CASSLLVGQGIRETQYF.

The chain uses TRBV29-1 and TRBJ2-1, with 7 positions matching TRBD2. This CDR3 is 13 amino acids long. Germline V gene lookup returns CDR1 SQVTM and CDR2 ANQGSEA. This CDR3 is CTYGLADYNEQFF. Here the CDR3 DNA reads TGCACCTATGGGCTAGCGGATTACAATGAGCAGTTCTTC.

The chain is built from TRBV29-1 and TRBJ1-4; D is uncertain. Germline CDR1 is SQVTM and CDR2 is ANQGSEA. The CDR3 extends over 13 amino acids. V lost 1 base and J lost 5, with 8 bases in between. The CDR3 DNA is TGCAGCGTTGAAGGGCAGTGGAATGAAAAACTGTTTTTT. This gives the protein CSVEGQWNEKLFF.

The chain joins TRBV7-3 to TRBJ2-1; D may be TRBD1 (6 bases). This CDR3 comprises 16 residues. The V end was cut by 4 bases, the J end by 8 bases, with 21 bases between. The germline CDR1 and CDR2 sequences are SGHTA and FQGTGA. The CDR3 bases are TGTGCCAGCAGCTCAACTGGATACGGGACAAGGGATGAGCAGTTCTTC. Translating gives CASSSTGYGTRDEQFF.

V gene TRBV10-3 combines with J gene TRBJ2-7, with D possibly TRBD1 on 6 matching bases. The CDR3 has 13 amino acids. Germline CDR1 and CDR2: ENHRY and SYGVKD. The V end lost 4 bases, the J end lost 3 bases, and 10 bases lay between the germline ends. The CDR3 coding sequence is TGTGCCATCAGTGGGAGGACAGACTACGAGCAGTACTTC. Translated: CAISGRTDYEQYF.

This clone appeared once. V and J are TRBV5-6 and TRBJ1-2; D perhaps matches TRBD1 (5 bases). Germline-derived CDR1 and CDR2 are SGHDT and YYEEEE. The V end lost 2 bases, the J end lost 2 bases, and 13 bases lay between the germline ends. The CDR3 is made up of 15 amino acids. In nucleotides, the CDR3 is TGTGCCAGCAGCTTATCTATGGGGGAAAACTATGGCTACACCTTC. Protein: CASSLSMGENYGYTF.